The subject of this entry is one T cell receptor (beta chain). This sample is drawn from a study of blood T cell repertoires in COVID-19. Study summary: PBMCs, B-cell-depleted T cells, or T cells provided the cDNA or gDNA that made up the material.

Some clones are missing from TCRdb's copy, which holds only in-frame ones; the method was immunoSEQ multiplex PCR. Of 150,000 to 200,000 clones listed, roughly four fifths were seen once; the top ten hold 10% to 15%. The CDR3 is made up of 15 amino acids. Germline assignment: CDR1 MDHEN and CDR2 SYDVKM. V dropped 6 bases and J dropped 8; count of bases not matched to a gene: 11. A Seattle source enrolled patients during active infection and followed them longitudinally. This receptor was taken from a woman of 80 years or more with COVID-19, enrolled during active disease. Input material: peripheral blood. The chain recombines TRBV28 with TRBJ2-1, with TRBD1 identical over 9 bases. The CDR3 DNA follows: TGTGCCAGCAGATACGTCGGGACAGGGTGGGATGAGCAGTTCTTC. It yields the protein CASRYVGTGWDEQFF.